This T cell receptor beta chain stems from a study of identical twins. A universal primer site came from template switching; cDNA carried unique molecular identifiers. TCRdb reprocessed the 5' RACE reads via MiXCR and lists one record per CDR3 protein. The sample carries some 600,000 distinct CDR3 sequences, around 7.5% recorded once. The CDR3 runs 15 residues. The germline V and J ends were trimmed by 6 bases and 6 bases, with 20 bases remaining between them. General study points: Compared with unrelated sharing, twin-shared out-of-frame alpha sequences had more low-probability sequences. Models underestimated out-of-frame TCR alpha sharing in monozygotic twins.

Many counts were recorded for this clonotype. Its antigen is not known. The same sample was also used in a study of yellow fever vaccine responses in identical twins.

The chain joins TRBV12-3 or TRBV12-4 to TRBJ1-2; D is perhaps TRBD1 (5 bases). What was sequenced was PBMCs. The sequence came from a woman between 18 and 29 years old in good health. This chain's CDR3 is CASSLKPTGGNGYTF. DNA of the CDR3: TGTGCCAGCAGCTTGAAGCCGACCGGGGGGAATGGCTACACCTTC.